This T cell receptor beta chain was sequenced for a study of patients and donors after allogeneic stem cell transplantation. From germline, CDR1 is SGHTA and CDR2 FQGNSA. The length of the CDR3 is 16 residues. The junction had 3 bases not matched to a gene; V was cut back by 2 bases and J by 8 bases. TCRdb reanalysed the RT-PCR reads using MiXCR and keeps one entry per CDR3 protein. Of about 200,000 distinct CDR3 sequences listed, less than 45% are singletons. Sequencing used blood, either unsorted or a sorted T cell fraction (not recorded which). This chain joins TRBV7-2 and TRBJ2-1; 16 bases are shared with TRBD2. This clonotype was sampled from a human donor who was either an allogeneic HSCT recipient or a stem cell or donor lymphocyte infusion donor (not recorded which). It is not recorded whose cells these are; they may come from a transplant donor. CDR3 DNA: TGTGCCAGCAGCTTACGGGGGACTAGCGGGAGGGATGAGCAGTTCTTC. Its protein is CASSLRGTSGRDEQFF.